This section outlines one TCR beta chain sequence together with its context. Its antigen target is currently unknown. Per-base quality was not reported, and no clone a single base away is much larger than it. The cohort consisted of 600 or so healthy bone marrow donors. At the time of sampling, all cohort members were nominally healthy, though unrecorded immune exposures were likely present. The donor tested CMV seronegative, placing the donor among the 350 to 400 seronegative members of the cohort. A peripheral blood sample was collected from each donor, and TCR beta sequencing was performed on peripheral blood mononuclear cells. Genomic DNA extraction from the blood cell samples was performed with the Qiagen DNeasy Blood Extraction Kit. Libraries were built with the immunoSEQ multiplex PCR assay. For the multiplex PCR, a mixture combining 60 forward primers for TCR Vbeta segments and 13 reverse primers for TCR Jbeta segments was used. The CDR3 region of rearranged TCR beta genes was amplified from genomic DNA by a multiplex PCR assay. The Illumina HiSeq System was used to sequence the amplified TCR beta libraries as 87-base-pair reads. The authors' pipeline ran thus. In a later analysis, some 80 million unique TCR beta chains were counted across the approximately 620 repertoires, and roughly 11 million of these chains were shared by at least two donors. Raw reads were error-corrected and collapsed into unique sequences by a nearest-neighbor algorithm in which closely related sequences were merged to remove PCR and sequencing errors. Alignment of CDR3 sequences to IMGT reference sequences was used to assign V, D and J gene segments. For a sequence to be retained, a match of at least six nucleotides to both a V gene segment and a J gene segment was required. A rearrangement counted as productive if the CDR3 had no stop codons and remained in frame with V and J, and every other rearrangement counted as non-productive. CDR3 was defined according to IMGT convention as the region running from the second conserved V-encoded cysteine to the conserved J-encoded phenylalanine. The earlier analysis of about 610 of the donors excluded any sequence lacking an unambiguous match to a single V gene segment. In an earlier analysis of several hundred of the donors, V segments were called functional above 56.7% productive rearrangements and were called segregating when the between-donor standard deviation exceeded 5%. A statistical classification framework was built for diagnosing cytomegalovirus status from the catalog of TCR beta chain sequences. In a later analysis, V and J genes were assigned by comparing TCR nucleotide sequences against IMGT/GENE-DB human TR gene sequences. In a later analysis, CDR3 sequences and most-parsimonious VDJ recombination scenarios were assigned using the TCRdist pipeline. In a later analysis, each TCR beta chain was defined by its CDR3 amino acid sequence together with its V-gene family, and reads lacking a unique V-gene family were excluded. In a later analysis, 450 to 600 highly shared, low-generation-probability nucleotide sequences were removed to address suspected cross-contamination and a sequencing artifact. For each public chain, a later analysis derived a clonal expansion index from normalized ranks of inferred template counts within each repertoire. In a later analysis, generation probabilities were computed using a VDJ recombination model fitted to out-of-frame rearrangements, and the results were checked against IGoR. Hypergeometric tests were used in a later analysis to score TCR-TCR, TCR-HLA and TCR-CMV co-occurrence, with a repertoire-size bias correction applied to the TCR pairs. In a later analysis, false discovery rates were estimated by permuting HLA or CMV assignments 20 times. In a later analysis, co-occurring TCRs were grouped using DBSCAN, with TCRdist sequence similarity added in when clustering inside HLA-allele-positive subsets. Repertoires with fewer than 30,000 or more than 120,000 public chains, plus five repertoires with anomalous nucleotide sharing, were excluded from co-occurrence clustering. TCRdb obtained this table from immuneACCESS and retained in-frame rearrangements with V and J assigned. These tables miss some clones; where compared with another copy, unresolved V genes account for less than half of the shortfall, and the remainder is unexplained. V and J calls and clone size follow that table, whereas D and trimming were derived from the DNA. In all, the sample holds roughly 130,000 clones, and approximately 85% of those were seen once. The ten largest clones add up to 1.5% to 2% of the sample.

This record belongs to a study of cytomegalovirus exposure and HLA in healthy donors (dated by TCRdb to 2016 to 2017). Some background on the complete study: An earlier analysis of fewer than 750 of the donors reported about 260 Gb of sequence data and approximately 120 million unique TCR beta sequences obtained from about 179 million T cells. Donor age, sex, ethnicity and CMV serostatus were compiled alongside the repertoire data. Along with the roughly 670-subject first cohort, a separate validation cohort of more than 90 different subjects was used. Typing coverage varied by locus: 629-630 donors for A, B, C, DRB1 and DQB1; about 520 for DQA1; around 570 for DPA1; 400 to 480 for DPB1. Rather than using new phenotypic data, the later analysis identified candidate immune exposures from TCR beta sequences and from how often those sequences occurred across donors. To predict cytomegalovirus infection status, the study brought together high-throughput TCR immunosequencing, statistical association of individual TCRs with disease status, and machine learning. Of the roughly 400 genotyped donors, roughly 76% were placed in the genetic ancestry cluster associated with self-reported Caucasian donors. The study profiled the T cell repertoires of under 850 subjects by immunosequencing and related them to cytomegalovirus serostatus. About 300 gigabases of sequencing data and around 87 million unique TCR sequences were included in an early release covering under 650 HLA-typed donors. Among around 400 genotyped donors of the cohort, an average of approximately 200,000 unique TCR beta nucleotide sequences was sequenced per donor, of which 15% to 20% were non-productive. Four to six DR-DQ haplotypes were handled as single units for association and clustering, since linkage in the cohort was strong. The study was designed to test whether signatures of past pathogen exposure could be identified by cataloging public T cell receptors. In a later genetic analysis, genome-wide SNP genotypes for about three fifths of the roughly 670 donors were used, and that subset was treated as a discovery cohort. Both class I and class II loci were covered by HLA typing, at four-digit resolution. A later analysis re-analyzed previously published TCR beta repertoires from about 730 donors and added high-resolution HLA genotyping to study TCR occurrence patterns. Every discovery cohort repertoire had been produced on one sequencing platform. An earlier analysis of around 580 of the donors used high-throughput TCR beta sequencing to judge whether each TCR beta V gene segment behaved as functional or pseudogenic. Study-level results and caveats: A cluster of highly shared sequence variants was judged likely to be a technical artifact of the sequencing pipeline. In a later analysis, several top co-occurrence clusters were reported to appear linked to parvovirus B19, influenza, CMV and Epstein-Barr virus. Most TCR sequences were seen in very few donors, while some public TCRs were found in many individuals. The classifier was reported to diagnose cytomegalovirus status with high specificity and sensitivity in both the original cohort and the validation cohort. In a later genetic analysis, fewer N-insertions in productive TCRs were reported among donors in an Asian-associated ancestry cluster than the roughly 670-donor mean. The authors suggested that the approach could potentially be generalized to other disease states and immunological phenotypes. In the study, around 160 TCR beta chains were listed as associated with cytomegalovirus. Strong co-occurrence of HLA alleles, especially DR and DQ, made assigning TCR associations to individual alleles difficult. In an earlier analysis of 450 to 750 of the donors, most TCR beta V segments appeared in productive rearrangements about 87% or about 30% of the time, broadly matching IMGT annotations. In a later analysis, 16,951 TCR beta sequences were associated with specific HLA alleles at a false discovery rate of 0.05. In vitro tests confirmed that a few of the cytomegalovirus-associated TCR beta chains recognize cytomegalovirus antigens. Most CMV-associated TCR beta chains appeared to be HLA-restricted in a later analysis, and the HLA associations seemed to be driven largely by CMV exposure. Linkage disequilibrium might explain the correlated functional status among segregating V segments, but an unknown experimental factor could not be ruled out. A later genetic analysis associated a missense DCLRE1C variant with V-gene and J-gene trimming of TCR beta chains, and an independent cohort replicated the association. HLA typing was unavailable for some donors at each locus, so association tests used only the typed subset. This cohort had only TCR beta chains sequenced, and the lack of alpha or paired-chain data limited which features could be detected. Because counts were too low, about 15 rarely observed V segments, including chromosome 9 orphons, were left out of the earlier analysis of approximately 580 of the donors. In a later analysis, HLA-associated TCR beta chains showed more clonal expansion and lower generation probabilities than non-associated chains that were equally common. A further reported finding was that TCR beta sequences accurately predicted the HLA-A and HLA-B alleles for most subjects in the first cohort. The presence/absence analyses assumed that sequencing depth was roughly uniform across donors, and that assumption may not be true. The only immune exposure information available for the cohort was CMV serostatus. In a later analysis, the rate of TCR association differed among HLA loci, with DRB1 alleles having the most associated TCRs and HLA-C alleles having the fewest.

The sequenced sample consisted of PBMCs. The TCR originated in a boy aged 5-17 years in good health and CMV-seronegative.

The CDR3 sequence is CASSQVRNTEAFF. The DNA sequence is given as TGTGCCAGCAGCCAAGTCAGAAACACTGAAGCTTTCTTT. The chain employs TRBV14 and TRBJ1-1, with the identity of the D gene unclear. V loses 1 base, J loses 2 bases, and the germline ends lie 5 bases apart. Per the germline V gene, SGHDN is the CDR1 and FVKESK is the CDR2. Measured from the cysteine to the phenylalanine, the CDR3 is 13 residues long. Only the CDR3 DNA stays, 39 bases, in frame from base 1.